The sequence of this TCR beta chain was determined in a study of T-cell memory formation after mild COVID-19. Overall study findings and caveats: Within pre-infection memory, some responding clones were found, suggesting cross-reactive memory joined.

This clonotype was counted ten times or more. Its matching antigen is unknown. MiXCR, run by TCRdb on the 5' RACE reads, gives a single entry per CDR3 protein. The sample lists 34,000 or so distinct CDR3 sequences, 7% to 8% occurring once. The germline V gene has CDR1 MNHEY and CDR2 SMNVEV (reference sequence). The trim removed 0 bases at V and 6 bases at J, leaving 3 bases unmatched. The length of the CDR3 is 15 residues. The rearrangement uses TRBV27 and TRBJ1-5, with 9 nucleotides matching TRBD1. The sequenced sample consisted of PBMCs or a T cell subset sorted from them (not recorded which). This TCR derives from a man in his late teens or twenties who had mild COVID-19 (a few samples of this study predate the infection). Cell type and time point are not known. CDR3 protein: CASSLSGTGIQPQHF. The CDR3 region has the DNA TGTGCCAGCAGTTTATCAGGGACAGGGATTCAGCCCCAGCATTTT.